This TCR beta chain was captured by sequencing in a study of blood T cell repertoires in COVID-19. Study context: From the United States, Italy and Spain came samples of acute and convalescent COVID-19. PBMCs, B-cell-depleted T cells, or T cells provided the cDNA or gDNA that made up the material.

Profiling relied on immunoSEQ multiplex PCR, and the TCRdb table lists in-frame clones only, not all of them. The table lists under 300,000 clones, 70% to 90% of them singletons. CDR3 size: 15 residues. V was pared by 7 bases and J by 2 bases, with 9 bases of the junction left unmatched. Germline-derived CDR1 and CDR2 are KGHDR and SFDVKD. The source is a woman between 40 and 55 years old who had recovered from COVID-19. The sequenced sample was peripheral blood. The rearrangement joins TRBV24-1 to TRBJ1-2; 7 nucleotides line up with TRBD1. CDR3 sequence: CATRRTGARNYGYTF. CDR3 sequence (DNA): TGTGCCACCAGGAGAACAGGGGCGCGGAACTATGGCTACACCTTC.